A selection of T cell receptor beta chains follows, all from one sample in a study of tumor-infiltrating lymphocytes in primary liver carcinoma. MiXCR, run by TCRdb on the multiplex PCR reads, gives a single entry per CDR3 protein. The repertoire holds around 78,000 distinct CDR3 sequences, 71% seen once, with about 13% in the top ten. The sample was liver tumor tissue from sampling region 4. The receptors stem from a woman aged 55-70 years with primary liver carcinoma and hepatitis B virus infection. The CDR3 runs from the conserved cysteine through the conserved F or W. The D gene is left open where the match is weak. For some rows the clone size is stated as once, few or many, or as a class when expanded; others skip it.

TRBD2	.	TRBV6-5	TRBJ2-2	CASRAGVRTGELLF	TGTGCCAGCAGGGCGGGAGTTAGGACGGGGGAGCTGTTATTT
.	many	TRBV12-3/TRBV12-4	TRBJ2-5	CASSAYQETQYF	TGTGCCAGCAGTGCCTATCAAGAGACCCAGTACTTC
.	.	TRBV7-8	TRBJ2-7	CASSFSSAYEQYF	TGTGCCAGCAGCTTTAGTAGCGCCTACGAGCAGTACTTC
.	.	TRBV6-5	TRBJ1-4	CASSRTATNEKLFF	TGTGCCAGCAGTCGGACAGCAACTAATGAAAAGCTGTTTTTT
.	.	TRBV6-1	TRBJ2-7	CASSVRDSYCEQYF	TGTGCCAGCAGCGTCCGGGACTCATACTGCGAGCAGTATTTC
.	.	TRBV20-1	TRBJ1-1	CSARVGRMNTEAFF	TGCAGTGCTAGAGTTGGCAGAATGAACACTGAAGCTTTCTTT
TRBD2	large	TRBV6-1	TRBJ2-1	CATRAGDSYNEQFF	TGTGCCACCAGAGCGGGGGACTCCTACAATGAGCAGTTCTTC
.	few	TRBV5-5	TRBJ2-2	CASSLFVKGTGELFF	TGTGCCAGCAGTTTGTTTGTGAAGGGTACCGGGGAGCTGTTTTTT
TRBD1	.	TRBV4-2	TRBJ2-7	CDSSQDPTGDYEQYF	TGTGACAGCAGCCAAGATCCGACAGGGGACTACGAGCAGTACTTC
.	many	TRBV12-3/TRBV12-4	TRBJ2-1	CASSPSDEQFF	TGTGCCAGCAGTCCCTCCGATGAGCAGTTCTTC